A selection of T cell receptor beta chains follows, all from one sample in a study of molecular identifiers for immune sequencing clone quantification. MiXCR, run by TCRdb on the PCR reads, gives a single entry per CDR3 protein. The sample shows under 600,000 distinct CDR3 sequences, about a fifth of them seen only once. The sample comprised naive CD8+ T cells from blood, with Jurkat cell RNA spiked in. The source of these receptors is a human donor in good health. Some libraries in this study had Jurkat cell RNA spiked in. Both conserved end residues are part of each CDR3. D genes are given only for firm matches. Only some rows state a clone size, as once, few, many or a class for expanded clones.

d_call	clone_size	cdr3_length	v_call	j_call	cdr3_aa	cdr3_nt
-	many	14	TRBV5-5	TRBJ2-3	CASSLGVGEDTQYF	TGTGCCAGCAGCTTGGGAGTGGGGGAAGATACGCAGTATTTT
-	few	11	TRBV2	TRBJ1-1	CASSEGPEAFF	TGTGCCAGCAGTGAGGGGCCAGAAGCTTTCTTT
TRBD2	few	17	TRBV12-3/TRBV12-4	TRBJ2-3	CASTPSREGIGTDTQYF	TGTGCCAGCACCCCTAGCCGGGAGGGTATAGGAACAGATACGCAGTATTTT
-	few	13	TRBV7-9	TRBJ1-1	CASSWEGVDEAFF	TGTGCCAGCAGCTGGGAGGGTGTGGATGAAGCTTTCTTT
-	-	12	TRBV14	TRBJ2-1	CASSQAGDEQFF	TGTGCCAGCAGCCAAGCTGGGGATGAGCAGTTCTTC
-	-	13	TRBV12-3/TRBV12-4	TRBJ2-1	CASSLGPSNEQFF	TGTGCCAGCAGTTTAGGGCCCTCCAATGAGCAGTTCTTC
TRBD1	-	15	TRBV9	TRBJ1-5	CASSSSTGTNQPQHF	TGTGCCAGCAGCTCCTCGACAGGGACAAATCAGCCCCAGCATTTT
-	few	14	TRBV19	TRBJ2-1	CASSLRFGYNEQFF	TGTGCCAGTAGTCTAAGATTTGGGTACAATGAGCAGTTCTTC
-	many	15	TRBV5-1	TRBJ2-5	CASSLVQGRSETQYF	TGCGCCAGCAGCTTGGTGCAGGGTAGGTCAGAGACCCAGTACTTC
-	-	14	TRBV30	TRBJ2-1	CAWSRELHYNEQFF	TGTGCCTGGAGCCGGGAGCTACACTACAATGAGCAGTTCTTC
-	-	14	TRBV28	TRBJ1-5	CASTWRGVTQPQHF	TGTGCCAGCACTTGGAGAGGGGTGACGCAGCCCCAGCATTTT
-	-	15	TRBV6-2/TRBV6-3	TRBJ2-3	CASSSPSGGVDTQDF	TGTGCCAGCAGTTCCCCGTCTGGGGGTGTAGATACGCAGGATTTT
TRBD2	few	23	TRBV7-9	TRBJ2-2	CASSPPRGQREPTEGFSTGELFF	TGTGCCAGCAGCCCCCCCCGTGGCCAGCGGGAGCCTACGGAGGGGTTCAGTACCGGGGAGCTGTTTTTT
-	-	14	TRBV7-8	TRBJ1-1	CASSKHRVGTEAFF	TGTGCCAGCAGCAAACACCGGGTAGGCACTGAAGCTTTCTTT
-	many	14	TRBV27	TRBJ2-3	CASSFGRFADTQYF	TGTGCCAGCAGTTTTGGAAGGTTTGCAGATACGCAGTATTTT
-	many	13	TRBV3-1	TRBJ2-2	CASSQDLSGELFF	TGTGCCAGCAGCCAAGATCTGTCCGGGGAGCTGTTTTTT
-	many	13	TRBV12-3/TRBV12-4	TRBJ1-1	CASGDMGYTEAFF	TGTGCCAGCGGAGATATGGGTTACACTGAAGCTTTCTTT
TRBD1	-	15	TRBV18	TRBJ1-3	CASSPGTGFGNTIYF	TGTGCCAGCTCCCCGGGGACAGGGTTCGGAAACACCATATATTTT
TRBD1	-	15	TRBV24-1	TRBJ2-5	CATSEWDSYQETQYF	TGTGCCACCAGTGAGTGGGACAGTTACCAAGAGACCCAGTACTTC
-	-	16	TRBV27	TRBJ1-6	CASRDLIQGSNSPLHF	TGTGCCAGCAGGGACCTGATCCAGGGTTCGAATTCACCCCTCCACTTT
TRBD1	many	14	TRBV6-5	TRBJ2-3	CASRDRFSTDTQYF	TGTGCCAGCAGGGACAGGTTTTCCACAGATACGCAGTATTTT
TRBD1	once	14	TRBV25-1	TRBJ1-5	CTSSLQGYNQPQHF	TGTACCAGCAGCTTACAGGGGTACAATCAGCCCCAGCATTTT
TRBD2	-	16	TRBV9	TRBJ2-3	CASTALSGGPTDTQYF	TGTGCCAGCACCGCACTTAGCGGGGGACCCACAGATACGCAGTACTTT
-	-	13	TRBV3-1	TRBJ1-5	CASGQGGDQPQHF	TGTGCCAGCGGCCAAGGTGGGGATCAGCCCCAGCATTTT
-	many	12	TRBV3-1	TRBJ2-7	CASSQRFHEQYF	TGTGCCAGCAGCCAACGGTTCCACGAGCAGTACTTC